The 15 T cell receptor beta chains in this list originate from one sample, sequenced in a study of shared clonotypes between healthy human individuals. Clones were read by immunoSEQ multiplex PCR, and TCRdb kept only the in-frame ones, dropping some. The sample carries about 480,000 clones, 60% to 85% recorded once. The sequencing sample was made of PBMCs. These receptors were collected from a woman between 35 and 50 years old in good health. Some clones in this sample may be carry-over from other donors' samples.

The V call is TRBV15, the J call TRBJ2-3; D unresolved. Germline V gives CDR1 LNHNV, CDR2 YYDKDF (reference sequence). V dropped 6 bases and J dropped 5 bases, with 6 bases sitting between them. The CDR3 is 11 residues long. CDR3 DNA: TGTGCCACCAGTTTGGTAGATACGCAGTATTTT. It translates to CATSLVDTQYF. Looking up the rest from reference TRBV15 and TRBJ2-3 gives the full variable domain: DAMVIQNPRYQVTQFGKPVTLSCSQTLNHNVMYWYQQKSSQAPKLLFHYYDKDFNNEADTPDNFQSRRPNTSFCFLDIRSPGLGDTAMYLCATSLVDTQYFGPGTRLTVL.

The CDR3 here is CASSLMGRAYEQYF. In DNA, the CDR3 is TGTGCCAGCAGTTTAATGGGACGGGCCTACGAGCAGTACTTC. The chain links TRBV28 to TRBJ2-7; the D call may be TRBD1 or TRBD2 (5 bases each). The CDR3 covers 14 residues. V lost 2 bases, J lost 2 bases, and 10 bases lay in between. CDR1 is MDHEN, CDR2 SYDVKM, per germline.

This chain's CDR3 is CASSSGQRIYEKLFF. The CDR3 DNA reads as TGTGCCAGCAGCTCAGGACAGAGGATTTATGAAAAACTGTTTTTT. The chain recombines TRBV11-2 with TRBJ1-4, with a tentative D call TRBD1 (6 bases). Deletions cut 4 bases from V and 6 bases from J, with 15 bases between. From germline, CDR1 is SGHAT and CDR2 FQNNGV. CDR3 length: 15 amino acids.

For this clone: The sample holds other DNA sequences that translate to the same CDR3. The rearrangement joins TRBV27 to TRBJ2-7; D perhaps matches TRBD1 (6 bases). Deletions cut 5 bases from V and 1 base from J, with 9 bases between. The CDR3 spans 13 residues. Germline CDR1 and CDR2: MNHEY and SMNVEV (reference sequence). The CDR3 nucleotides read TGTGCCAGCAGTCCCACAGGGTCCTACGAGCAGTACTTC. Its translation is CASSPTGSYEQYF.

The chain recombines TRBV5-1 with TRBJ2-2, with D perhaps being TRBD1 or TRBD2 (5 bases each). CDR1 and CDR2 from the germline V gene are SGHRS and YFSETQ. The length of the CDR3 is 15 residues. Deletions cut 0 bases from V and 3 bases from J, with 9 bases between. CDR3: CASSLAGTDTGELFF. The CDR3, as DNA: TGCGCCAGCAGCTTGGCGGGGACCGACACCGGGGAGCTGTTTTTT.

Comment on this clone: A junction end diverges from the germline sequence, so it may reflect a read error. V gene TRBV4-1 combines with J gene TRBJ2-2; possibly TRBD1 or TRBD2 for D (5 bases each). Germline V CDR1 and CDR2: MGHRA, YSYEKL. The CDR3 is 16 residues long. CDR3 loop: CASSQDPGTSTRELFF. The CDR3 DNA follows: TGCGCCAGCAGCCAAGATCCGGGGACCAGCACCAGGGAGCTGTTTTTT.

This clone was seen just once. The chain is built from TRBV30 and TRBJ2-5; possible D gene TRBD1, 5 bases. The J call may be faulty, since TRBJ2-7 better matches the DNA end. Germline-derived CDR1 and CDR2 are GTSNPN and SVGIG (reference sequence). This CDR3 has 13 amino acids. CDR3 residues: CAWSGGGAYEQYF. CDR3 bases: TGTGCCTGGAGTGGGGGCGGAGCCTACGAGCAGTACTTC.

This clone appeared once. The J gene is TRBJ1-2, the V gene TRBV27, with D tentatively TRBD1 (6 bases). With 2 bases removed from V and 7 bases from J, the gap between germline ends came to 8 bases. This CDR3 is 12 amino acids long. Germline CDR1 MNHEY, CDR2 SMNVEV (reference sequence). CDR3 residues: CASSLRGGGYTF. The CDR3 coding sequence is TGTGCCAGCAGTTTAAGAGGGGGTGGCTACACCTTC.

CDR3 sequence: CASSLVWESYNEQFF. CDR3 in DNA: TGTGCCAGCAGCTTGGTGTGGGAGTCCTACAATGAGCAGTTCTTC. The chain carries TRBV5-5 and TRBJ2-1; TRBD2 might be the D (5 bases). The CDR3 sequence is 15 residues long. CDR1 and CDR2 (germline): SGHKS, YYEKEE (reference sequence). V was cut by 0 bases and J by 1 base, with 8 bases left in between.

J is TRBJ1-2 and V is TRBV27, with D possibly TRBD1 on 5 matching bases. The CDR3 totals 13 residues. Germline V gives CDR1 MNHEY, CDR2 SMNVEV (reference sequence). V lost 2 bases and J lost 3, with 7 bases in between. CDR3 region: CASSLGTDYGYTF. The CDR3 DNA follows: TGTGCCAGCAGTTTAGGGACGGACTATGGCTACACCTTC.

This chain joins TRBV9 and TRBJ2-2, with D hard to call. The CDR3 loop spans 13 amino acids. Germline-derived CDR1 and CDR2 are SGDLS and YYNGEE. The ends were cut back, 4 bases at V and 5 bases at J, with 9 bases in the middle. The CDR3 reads CASSPDGTGELFF. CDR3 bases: TGTGCCAGCAGCCCAGACGGGACCGGGGAGCTGTTTTTT.

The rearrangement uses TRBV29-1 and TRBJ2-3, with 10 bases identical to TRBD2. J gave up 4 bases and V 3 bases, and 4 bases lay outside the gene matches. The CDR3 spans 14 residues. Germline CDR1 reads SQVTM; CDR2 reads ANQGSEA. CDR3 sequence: CSVEPSGSADTQYF. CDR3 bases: TGCAGCGTTGAGCCTAGCGGGAGTGCAGATACGCAGTATTTT.

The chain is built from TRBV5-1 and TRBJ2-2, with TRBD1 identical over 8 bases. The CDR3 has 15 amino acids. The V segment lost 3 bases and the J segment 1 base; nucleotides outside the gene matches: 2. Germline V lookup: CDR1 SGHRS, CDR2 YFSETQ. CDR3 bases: TGCGCCAGCAGCTCGACAGGGGTGAACACCGGGGAGCTGTTTTTT. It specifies CASSSTGVNTGELFF.

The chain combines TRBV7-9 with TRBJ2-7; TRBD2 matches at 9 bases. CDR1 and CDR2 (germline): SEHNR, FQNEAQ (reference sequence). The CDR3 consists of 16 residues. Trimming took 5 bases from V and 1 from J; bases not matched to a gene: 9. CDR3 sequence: CASSPPSGLASYEQYF. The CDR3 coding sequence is TGTGCCAGCAGCCCCCCGTCGGGACTAGCATCCTACGAGCAGTACTTC.

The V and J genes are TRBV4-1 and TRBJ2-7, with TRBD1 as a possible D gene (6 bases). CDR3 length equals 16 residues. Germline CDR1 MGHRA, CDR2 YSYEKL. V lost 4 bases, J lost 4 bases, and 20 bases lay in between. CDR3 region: CASSPALARGRYEQYF. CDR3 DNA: TGCGCCAGCAGCCCGGCCCTGGCCAGGGGAAGGTACGAGCAGTACTTC.